This T cell receptor beta chain was sequenced during a study of cytomegalovirus exposure and HLA in healthy donors. Whole-study findings and limits: An analysis done earlier found most TCR beta V segments productive about 87% or about 30% of the time.

A multiplex PCR was run with 60 Vbeta primers and 13 Jbeta primers. Profiling relied on immunoSEQ multiplex PCR, and the TCRdb table lists in-frame clones only, not all of them. This sample yields around 63,000 clones, of which 79% are seen a single time; 2.9% belongs to the top ten. The CDR3 extends over 13 amino acids. J was trimmed by 8 bases and V by 4 bases; bases with no gene match: 5. Germline values: CDR1 SGHNT, CDR2 YENEEA. This clone has more than one count but fewer than ten. Its specificity is unknown. This TCR was recovered from a woman in her thirties in good health and CMV-seronegative. The chain has TRBV11-3 and TRBJ2-1, with 7 bases lining up with TRBD1. Source material: PBMCs. The CDR3: CASSSRGQYEQFF. The CDR3 DNA follows: TGTGCCAGCAGCTCCCGGGGACAGTATGAGCAGTTCTTC.